This entry features one T cell receptor beta chain sequence. Its specificity is not known. The CDR3 has 14 amino acids. Trimming pared 4 bases from V and 2 bases from J, leaving 11 bases between. The germline gives CDR1 MNHEY, CDR2 SMNVEV (reference sequence). Method: immunoSEQ multiplex PCR; TCRdb's copy keeps in-frame clones and lacks some. The sample yields 150,000 or so clones, more than 85% seen once. This sample was included in a study of T cell responses to AZD1222 COVID-19 vaccine. Study-level points and caveats: The study identified only six AZD1222 recipients as seropositive at baseline. Distributed over spike, vaccine-associated CD4 TCRs predominated at 160-218 and 743-854.

This TCR came from an adult in good health. The material was peripheral blood, obtained on day 0 of AZD1222 vaccination. V and J are TRBV27 and TRBJ1-2; D not certain. DNA of the CDR3: TGTGCCAGCAGTTCGTCCAGCACCAACTATGGCTACACCTTC. Translated: CASSSSSTNYGYTF.